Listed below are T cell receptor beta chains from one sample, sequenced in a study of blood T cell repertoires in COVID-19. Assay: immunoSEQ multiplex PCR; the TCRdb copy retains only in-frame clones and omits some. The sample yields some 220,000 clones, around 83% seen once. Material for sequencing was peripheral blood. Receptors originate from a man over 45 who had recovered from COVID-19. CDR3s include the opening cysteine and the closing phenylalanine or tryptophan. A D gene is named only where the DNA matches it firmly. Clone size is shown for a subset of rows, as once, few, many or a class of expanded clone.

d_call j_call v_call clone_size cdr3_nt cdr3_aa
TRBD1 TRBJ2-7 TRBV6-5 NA TGTGCCAGCAGGGGAAGTGGGACAGGAGAATACGAGCAGTACTTC CASRGSGTGEYEQYF
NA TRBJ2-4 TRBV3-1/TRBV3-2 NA TGTGCCAGCAGCCCCGGTGCGGAAAACATTCAGTACTTC CASSPGAENIQYF
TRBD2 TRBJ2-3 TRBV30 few TGTGCCTGGAGTGTCCTAGCGGGAGCACGAGATACGCAGTATTTT CAWSVLAGARDTQYF
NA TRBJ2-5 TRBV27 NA TGTGCCAGCAGGGCCAGCGGCCAAGAGACCCAGTACTTC CASRASGQETQYF
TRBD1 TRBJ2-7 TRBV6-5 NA TGTGCCAGCAGTAGGGACAGGGTTGCATACGAGCAGTACTTC CASSRDRVAYEQYF
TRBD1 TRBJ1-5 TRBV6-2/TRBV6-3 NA TGTGCCAGCAGCCCCGGGACAGGACGCAATCAGCCCCAGCATTTT CASSPGTGRNQPQHF
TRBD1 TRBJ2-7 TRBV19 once TGTGCCAGTAGTATGGAGGGACAGGGGAGGTACGAGCAGTACTTC CASSMEGQGRYEQYF
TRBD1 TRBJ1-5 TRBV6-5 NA TGTGCCAGCAGAACGGACAGGGGGGACAATCAGCCCCAGCATTTT CASRTDRGDNQPQHF
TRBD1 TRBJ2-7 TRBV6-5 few TGTGCCAGCAGTTACCGCGGGACAGGGCCGTACGAGCAGTACTTC CASSYRGTGPYEQYF
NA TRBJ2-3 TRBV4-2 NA TGTGCCAGCAGCCAAGGGTCCGGTACAGATACGCAGTATTTT CASSQGSGTDTQYF
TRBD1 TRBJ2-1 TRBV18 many TGTGCCAGCTCGCAGGACAGGAAAAACAATGAGCAGTTCTTC CASSQDRKNNEQFF
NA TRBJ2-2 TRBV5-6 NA TGTGCCAGCAGCGGCCAAGGGGGGGCCGGGGAGCTGTTTTTT CASSGQGGAGELFF
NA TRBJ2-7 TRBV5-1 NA TGCGCCAGCAGCTCCTATGGCTCCTACGAGCAGTACTTC CASSSYGSYEQYF
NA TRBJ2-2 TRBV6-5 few TGTGCCAGCAGTTACCGGCGGCGAGGCACCGGGGAGCTGTTTTTT CASSYRRRGTGELFF
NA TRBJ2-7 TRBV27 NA TGTGCCAGCAGACCACTCCGCAGGGACGAGCAGTACTTC CASRPLRRDEQYF
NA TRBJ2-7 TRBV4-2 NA TGTGCCAGCACCATGAACCGGGACTCTTACGAGCAGTACTTC CASTMNRDSYEQYF
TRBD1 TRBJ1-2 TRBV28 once TGTGCCAGCAAAACAGGGGTCGGCTACACCTTC CASKTGVGYTF
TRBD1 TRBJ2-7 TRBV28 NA TGTGCCAGCAGTTACAGGGGAAGAAGGTACGAGCAGTACTTC CASSYRGRRYEQYF
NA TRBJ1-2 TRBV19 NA TGTGCCAGTAGTATAGCTCCGACAGGACCCTATGGCTACACCTTC CASSIAPTGPYGYTF
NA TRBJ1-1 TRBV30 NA TGTGCCTGGAGTGTCCGGGGGGACACTGAAGCTTTCTTT CAWSVRGDTEAFF
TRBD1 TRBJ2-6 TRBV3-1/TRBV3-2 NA TGTGCCAGCAGCCAAGCTTTCGGGACAGGGGACTCTGGGGCCAACGTCCTGACTTTC CASSQAFGTGDSGANVLTF
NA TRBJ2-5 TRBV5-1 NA TGCGCCAGCAGCTTAAAGTGGCTTCAAGAGACCCAGTACTTC CASSLKWLQETQYF
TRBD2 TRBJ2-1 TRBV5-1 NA TGCGCCAGCAGCTTGGAAGCTAGCGGGAGAAATGAGCAGTTCTTC CASSLEASGRNEQFF
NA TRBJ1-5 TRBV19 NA TGTGCCACCGCGGCGGGTACCAGCAATCAGCCCCAGCATTTT CATAAGTSNQPQHF
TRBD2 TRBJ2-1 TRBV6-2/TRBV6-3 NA TGTGCCAGCAGTTATGGACCGGGACTAATCGCCCCGTACAATGAGCAGTTCTTC CASSYGPGLIAPYNEQFF
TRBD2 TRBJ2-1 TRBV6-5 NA TGTGCCAGCAGTTACTACGGACTAGCCTACAATGAGCAGTTCTTC CASSYYGLAYNEQFF
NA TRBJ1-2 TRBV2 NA TGTGCCAGCATGAGGGATTCTAGCGGTGGCTACACCTTC CASMRDSSGGYTF
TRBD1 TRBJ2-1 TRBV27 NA TGTGCCAGCAGGGACAGGGATTTCACTGAGCAGTTCTTC CASRDRDFTEQFF
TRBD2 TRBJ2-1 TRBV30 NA TGTGCCTGGAGTCTTGAGAGCGGGACCCTTTCCCGTGAGCAGTTCTTC CAWSLESGTLSREQFF
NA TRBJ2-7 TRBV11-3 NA TGTGCCAGCAGCTTTAGCCAGAGCTACGAGCAGTACTTC CASSFSQSYEQYF
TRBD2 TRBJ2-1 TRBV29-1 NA TGCAGCGTTGGGGATACCGGGACTAGCTCTCGTGAGCAGTTCTTC CSVGDTGTSSREQFF